This TCR beta chain was recovered during a study of T cell responses to AZD1222 COVID-19 vaccine (dated by TCRdb to the early 2020s). Context from the whole study: A total of around 240 trial participants underwent TCR sequencing, of whom 207 received two doses of AZD1222 and around 25 received two doses of the MenACWY control vaccine. Trial participants were enrolled into age subgroups of 18-55, 56-69 and 70-plus years, which contained about 160, 30 and 59 TCR-sequenced participants, respectively. General study outcomes and caveats: No day 14 peak-response samples were available, so repertoires were characterized only after the peak T cell response. Reportedly, almost half of the unique spike-specific TCRs recognized epitopes lying outside the regions that are mutated in the B.1.351 and B.1.1.7 variants. Only 5 to 7 AZD1222 recipients were SARS-CoV-2 seropositive at baseline, limiting conclusions about previously exposed vaccinees. In the small 56-69-year group, the increase in depth fell short of significance, most likely because of low power. After two AZD1222 doses, both the breadth and the depth of spike-specific TCRs were significantly higher than at day 0 and than in MenACWY recipients. Participants were mostly white British, with more females than males. The authors suggested clonal diversity may have been underestimated. The vaccine-associated CD4 TCRs covered the entire spike protein, and the dominant responses fell in regions 160-218 and 743-854.

This sample's time point label indicates: baseline before first vaccination. According to the study, the label for this sample's treatment or condition signals: meningococcal conjugate vaccine given as trial control. Vaccinee samples were obtained from the UK trials COV001 and COV002, which included a single-blind randomized controlled phase 2/3 trial of AZD1222 (ChAdOx1 nCoV-19) in healthy adults. For TCRbeta chain sequencing, PBMC samples were collected from trial participants at day 0 and at day 28 after the second dose. For this clone: Its target antigen remains unknown. No base-level quality is on record; no much larger clone is a single base apart.

The CDR3 regions of human TCRbeta chains were analyzed by immunosequencing. The original pipeline was this. TCRs in the repertoires were compared against a reference library of SARS-CoV-2-specific TCRs that had been generated with the MIRA antigen-specificity platform. Breadth was defined as the fraction of unique TCRs that were SARS-CoV-2-associated, and depth was defined as the fraction of total T cells that were SARS-CoV-2-associated. Using the MIRA data, each spike-specific TCR was assigned both to the spike region to which the TCR was reactive and to a CD4 or CD8 class. Log10-transformed breadth and depth values were compared by one-way ANOVA with Sidak's multiple comparisons tests. TCRdb stores this immuneACCESS table with in-frame sequences only. Part of the clones is absent; in the studies checked, under half of the shortfall reflects unresolved V genes, and no reason is known for the rest. V and J calls and clone size come straight from that table; D and trimming were deduced from the DNA. The sample yields 70,000 to 95,000 clones; 70% to 90% were counted once. The ten largest clones capture more than 4.5% of the sample.

V is shortened by 4 bases, J by 4 bases, and the region joining them spans 6 bases. Reading from cysteine to phenylalanine, the CDR3 counts 12 amino acids. Just CDR3 DNA is preserved here, 36 bases in frame from base 1. CDR1 and CDR2 are read off the germline V gene as LGHNA and YNFKEQ. The material sequenced was peripheral blood, taken on day 0 of MenACWY control vaccination. The sequence derives from an adult in good health. The receptor chain draws on TRBV4-2 and TRBJ2-3; the D gene remains uncertain. In nucleotide form, the sequence is TGTGCCAGCAGCCGGGTGGCAGATACGCAGTATTTT. Translated, this gives CASSRVADTQYF.